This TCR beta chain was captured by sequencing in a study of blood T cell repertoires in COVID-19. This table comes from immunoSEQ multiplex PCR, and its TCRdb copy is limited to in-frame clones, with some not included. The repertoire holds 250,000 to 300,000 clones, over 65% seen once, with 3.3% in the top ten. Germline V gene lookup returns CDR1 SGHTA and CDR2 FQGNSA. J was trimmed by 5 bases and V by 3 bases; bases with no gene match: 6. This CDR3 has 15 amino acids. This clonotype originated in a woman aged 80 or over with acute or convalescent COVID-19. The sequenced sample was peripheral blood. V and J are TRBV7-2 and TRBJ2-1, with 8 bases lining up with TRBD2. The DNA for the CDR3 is TGTGCCAGCAGCTTTGGCGGGGGGCCGAACAATGAGCAGTTCTTC. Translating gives CASSFGGGPNNEQFF.